The sequence of this TCR beta chain was determined in a study of CD8+CD57+ T cells in acquired aplastic anemia. This clonotype appeared once. This CDR3 comprises 14 residues. Germline CDR1 and CDR2: DFQATT and SNEGSKA (reference sequence). V was pared by 3 bases and J by 2 bases, with 3 bases of the junction left unmatched. TCR beta VDJ and CDR3 profiling used genomic DNA as template. TCRdb reprocessed the reads with MiXCR, giving one entry per CDR3 protein. The sample includes around 140,000 distinct CDR3 sequences, 41% seen only once; the top ten take around 8.4%. The TCR comes from a human donor in good health, serving as a control. Material for sequencing was sorted CD4+, CD8+, or CD8+CD57+ T cells (not recorded which) from PBMCs. The chain links TRBV20-1 to TRBJ1-5, with 8 bases that match TRBD1. CDR3 in DNA: TGCAGTGCTAGCGGACAGGGACGCAATCAGCCCCAGCATTTT. As protein: CSASGQGRNQPQHF.